Shown below are 30 T cell receptor beta chains from a single sample sequenced in a study of blood T cell repertoires in COVID-19. Repertoires were generated with immunoSEQ multiplex PCR, while TCRdb's copy carries only in-frame clones and drops some. The sample has 50,000 or so clones; 90% are singletons. The specimen sequenced was peripheral blood. These receptors were collected from a man in his 60s with active COVID-19.

Here the CDR3 DNA reads TGTGCCAGCAGCCCAGGACTAGCGGGTTACACAGATACGCAGTATTTT. Its translation: CASSPGLAGYTDTQYF. The chain combines TRBV7-9 with TRBJ2-3, with 11 bases aligning to TRBD2. From germline, CDR1 is SEHNR and CDR2 FQNEAQ (reference sequence). The junction had 6 bases not matched to a gene; V was cut back by 5 bases and J by 2 bases. CDR3 length equals 16 residues. The complete variable domain, with remaining parts taken from reference TRBV7-9 and TRBJ2-3, reads DTGVSQNPRHKITKRGQNVTFRCDPISEHNRLYWYRQTLGQGPEFLTYFQNEAQLEKSRLLSDRFSAERPKGSFSTLEIQRTEQGDSAMYLCASSPGLAGYTDTQYFGPGTRLTVL.

The chain carries TRBV19 and TRBJ1-3; a possible D gene is TRBD1 (6 bases). The length of the CDR3 is 15 residues. V lost 10 bases, J lost 0 bases, and 16 bases lay in between. Germline V gives CDR1 LNHDA, CDR2 SQIVND (reference sequence). In DNA form, the CDR3 reads TGTGCCACCCAGACAGGCCTCGTCTCTGGAAACACCATATATTTT. Its translation is CATQTGLVSGNTIYF.

This chain uses TRBV7-9 with TRBJ2-1; the match to TRBD2 covers 9 bases. V dropped 1 base and J dropped 6; count of bases not matched to a gene: 4. The CDR3 has 15 residues. Germline V CDR1 and CDR2: SEHNR, FQNEAQ (reference sequence). The CDR3 coding sequence is TGTGCCAGCAGCTTAGGGCGGGAGGGCCCCAATGAGCAGTTCTTC. This encodes CASSLGREGPNEQFF.

The chain uses TRBV6-2 or TRBV6-3 and TRBJ1-2, with 11 bases aligning to TRBD1. Germline loops: CDR1 MNHEY, CDR2 SVGEGT. The CDR3 has 15 residues. With 2 bases clipped from V and 8 bases from J, the junction kept 7 bases outside the gene matches. CDR3: CASSYDGQGAWGYTF. In DNA, the CDR3 is TGTGCCAGCAGTTACGATGGACAGGGGGCTTGGGGCTACACCTTC.

V gene TRBV28 combines with J gene TRBJ1-2; 10 nucleotides match TRBD1. CDR1 and CDR2 (germline): MDHEN, SYDVKM. CDR3 length: 16 amino acids. The V gene end was trimmed by 5 bases and the J gene end by 5 bases; junction bases not matched to a gene: 11. CDR3 sequence: CASSQIRTGGGYGYTF. CDR3 in DNA: TGTGCCAGCAGTCAAATCAGGACAGGGGGAGGGTATGGCTACACCTTC.

The V call is TRBV6-5, the J call TRBJ1-5; 8 bases map to TRBD1. This CDR3 contains 14 residues. With V trimmed by 5 bases and J by 4 bases, 4 bases remained unmatched. Germline lookup yields CDR1 MNHEY and CDR2 SVGAGI. The CDR3 DNA is TGTGCCAGCAGTAAACAGGGGGGAAATCAGCCCCAGCATTTT. Amino acid sequence: CASSKQGGNQPQHF.

DNA of the CDR3: TGTGCCAGCAGCTTAGTCGAGACAGCCGAGCAGTACTTC. The encoded protein is CASSLVETAEQYF. The chain joins TRBV11-3 to TRBJ2-7; possible D gene TRBD1, 5 bases. Germline assignment: CDR1 SGHNT and CDR2 YENEEA. This CDR3 is 13 amino acids long. V lost 1 base to trimming and J lost 6 bases, with 10 bases between them.

This chain links TRBV6-4 with TRBJ2-3; 10 positions agree with TRBD2. Trimming at V came to 6 bases and at J to 5 bases, leaving 5 bases not matched to a gene. This CDR3 has 14 residues. Germline CDR1 reads MRHNA; CDR2 reads SNTAGT. The CDR3 loop is CASSPSGGRDTQYF. CDR3 in DNA: TGTGCCAGCAGCCCTAGCGGGGGTAGAGATACGCAGTATTTT.

The rearrangement uses TRBV6-2 or TRBV6-3 and TRBJ2-2, with no clear D. Trimming removed 4 bases at V and 4 bases at J, with 10 bases between. The CDR3 contains 14 residues. Germline CDR1 MNHEY, CDR2 SVGEGT. Written as DNA, the CDR3 is TGTGCCAGCAGTTTCGGAGACTTCACCGGGGAGCTGTTTTTT. Encoded protein: CASSFGDFTGELFF.

The chain is built from TRBV28 and TRBJ1-1; maybe TRBD1 (5 bases). Germline V gene data show CDR1 as MDHEN and CDR2 as SYDVKM. V lost 2 bases and J lost 6, with 7 bases in between. The CDR3 runs to 12 residues. The CDR3 nucleotides are TGTGCCAGCAGTTTAAGGGGCGCTGAAGCTTTCTTT. Translated: CASSLRGAEAFF.

V usage is TRBV25-1 and J usage is TRBJ2-7; perhaps TRBD1 as D (6 bases). V shed 4 bases and J shed 3 bases, with 10 bases lying between them. Germline V lookup: CDR1 MGHDK, CDR2 SYGVNS. This CDR3 is 13 amino acids long. CDR3 coding DNA: TGTGCCAGCAGTGTTACAGGGCACTACGAGCAGTACTTC. This translates into CASSVTGHYEQYF.

The chain is built from TRBV2 and TRBJ2-1, with 8 bases fitting TRBD1. J gave up 8 bases and V 7 bases, and 4 bases lay outside the gene matches. This CDR3 comprises 12 residues. Germline loops: CDR1 SNHLY, CDR2 FYNNEI. CDR3 in amino acids: CASTRGLDEQFF. The CDR3 nucleotides are TGTGCCAGCACCAGGGGGCTCGATGAGCAGTTCTTC. The full variable domain, in which reference TRBV2 and TRBJ2-1 provide the parts outside the CDR3, is EPEVTQTPSHQVTQMGQEVILRCVPISNHLYFYWYRQILGQKVEFLVSFYNNEISEKSEIFDDQFSVERPDGSNFTLKIRSTKLEDSAMYFCASTRGLDEQFFGPGTRLTVL.

V usage is TRBV29-1 and J usage is TRBJ2-1, with D maybe TRBD1 (8 bases). Trimming left V 0 bases short and J 8 bases short, with 14 bases between. The CDR3 has 14 amino acids. Germline loops: CDR1 SQVTM, CDR2 ANQGSEA. The CDR3 here is CSVEEGGTGHEQFF. The CDR3, as DNA: TGCAGCGTTGAAGAGGGAGGGACAGGCCATGAGCAGTTCTTC.

The chain recombines TRBV12-3 or TRBV12-4 with TRBJ1-4; a possible D gene is TRBD1 (5 bases). The CDR3 loop spans 13 amino acids. The V end lost 6 bases, the J end lost 7 bases, and 12 bases lay between the germline ends. CDR3 amino acids: CASRPPGGEKLFF. CDR3 nucleotide sequence: TGTGCCAGCAGACCCCCGGGGGGTGAAAAACTGTTTTTT.

The rearrangement joins TRBV30 to TRBJ1-1; perhaps TRBD1 as D (5 bases). This CDR3 contains 12 residues. The germline gives CDR1 GTSNPN, CDR2 SVGIG (reference sequence). Trimming cost V 5 bases and J 1 base, with 8 bases left between them. CDR3 loop: CAWGHPNTEAFF. The DNA of the CDR3 is TGTGCCTGGGGACATCCGAACACTGAAGCTTTCTTT.

This clone was counted only a few times. The gene calls are TRBV11-2 and TRBJ2-7, with D possibly being TRBD2 (6 bases). V lost 7 bases and J 4 bases, leaving 26 bases between the germline ends. This CDR3 comprises 17 residues. Germline CDR1 SGHAT, CDR2 FQNNGV. The CDR3 is CASNLLALAPVQYEQYF. In DNA, the CDR3 is TGTGCCAGCAACCTTCTAGCGCTGGCCCCAGTCCAGTACGAGCAGTACTTC.

This chain joins TRBV5-8 and TRBJ2-1, with 10 bases matching TRBD2. The J segment lost 4 bases and the V segment lost 2 bases, leaving 6 bases of the junction unmatched. CDR1 SGHTS and CDR2 YDEGEE come from the germline V gene. The CDR3 covers 16 residues. The CDR3 loop is CASSFGERGGYNEQFF. DNA for the CDR3: TGTGCCAGCAGCTTCGGGGAGCGGGGGGGTTACAATGAGCAGTTCTTC.

The chain is built from TRBV14 and TRBJ2-7; D not certain. CDR1 SGHDN and CDR2 FVKESK come from the germline V gene. V was pared by 2 bases and J by 3 bases, with 8 bases between. The length of the CDR3 is 13 residues. CDR3: CASSQSGDYEQYF. The CDR3 bases are TGTGCCAGCAGCCAATCAGGTGACTACGAGCAGTACTTC.

This chain connects TRBV18 to TRBJ2-5; 9 bases map to TRBD2. CDR1 is KGHSH and CDR2 is LQKENI in the germline V gene. CDR3 length equals 15 residues. Trimming at V came to 4 bases and at J to 5 bases, leaving 8 bases not matched to a gene. The CDR3 is CASSLRGRDWETQYF. For the CDR3, the DNA is TGTGCCAGCTCACTTCGCGGGAGGGATTGGGAGACCCAGTACTTC.

The V call is TRBV19, the J call TRBJ2-4, with a weak D call TRBD2 (6 bases). This CDR3 has 14 amino acids. The V end was cut by 3 bases, the J end by 8 bases, with 14 bases between. Per the germline V gene, CDR1 is LNHDA and CDR2 is SQIVND (reference sequence). The DNA for the CDR3 is TGTGCCAGTAGTATTGGACTACCTCGGGACATTCAGTACTTC. Protein: CASSIGLPRDIQYF.

V gene TRBV27 combines with J gene TRBJ2-7; 7 bases fit TRBD2. The CDR3 consists of 16 residues. Trimming took 3 bases from V and 3 from J; bases not matched to a gene: 11. Germline V lookup: CDR1 MNHEY, CDR2 SMNVEV (reference sequence). DNA of the CDR3: TGTGCCAGCAGTTTTTACGAGCCTGGCGGGGGCTACGAGCAGTACTTC. Amino acids: CASSFYEPGGGYEQYF.

V gene TRBV5-4 combines with J gene TRBJ2-1; 9 bases line up with TRBD2. Germline trimming cut 2 bases from V and 8 bases from J; bases unmatched to any gene: 5. This CDR3 is built from 14 residues. In germline, CDR1 is SGHNT, CDR2 YYREEE (reference sequence). CDR3 coding DNA: TGTGCCAGCAGCTTTGGCGGGAGGGAGGATGAGCAGTTCTTC. Translated, it gives CASSFGGREDEQFF.

V gene TRBV12-5 combines with J gene TRBJ1-5; TRBD1 matches at 8 bases. Germline trimming cut 7 bases from V and 16 bases from J; bases unmatched to any gene: 15. Per germline, CDR1 LGHNT and CDR2 FRNRAP. The CDR3 consists of 13 residues. In DNA, the CDR3 is TGTGCTAGTGACGACAGGGGAAACGGTCCCGGACATTTT. This gives the protein CASDDRGNGPGHF.

The chain recombines TRBV9 with TRBJ2-2; D is possibly TRBD2 (6 bases). V was shortened by 2 bases and J by 5 bases, with 13 bases between the two germline ends. This CDR3 spans 15 amino acids. Germline V gene sequence: CDR1 SGDLS, CDR2 YYNGEE. For the CDR3, the DNA is TGTGCCAGCAGCGTTGGGGGGTGGAGTACCGGGGAGCTGTTTTTT. Amino acids: CASSVGGWSTGELFF.

CDR3 sequence: CASSQRTGSNTEAFF. CDR3 DNA sequence: TGTGCCAGCAGCCAACGCACAGGGAGCAACACTGAAGCTTTCTTT. The chain is built from TRBV14 and TRBJ1-1, with D maybe TRBD1 (6 bases). The CDR3 is 15 residues long. Trimming took 2 bases from V and 2 from J, leaving 12 bases between them. Per germline, CDR1 SGHDN and CDR2 FVKESK.

This clone was counted once. The rearrangement links TRBV5-5 to TRBJ1-2; D unclear. The CDR3 loop spans 14 amino acids. V dropped 0 bases and J dropped 8 bases, with 14 bases sitting between them. Germline V gene lookup returns CDR1 SGHKS and CDR2 YYEKEE (reference sequence). CDR3 sequence reads: CASSLVGIARGYTF. As DNA, the CDR3 is TGTGCCAGCAGCTTGGTCGGCATAGCGAGGGGCTACACCTTC.

This chain links TRBV5-1 with TRBJ1-1; possible D gene TRBD1, 6 bases. The germline V and J ends were trimmed by 0 bases and 8 bases, with 20 bases remaining between them. CDR1 and CDR2 from the germline V gene are SGHRS and YFSETQ. The CDR3 length is 16 residues. CDR3 residues: CASSLDNFTGRQEAFF. The CDR3 region has the DNA TGCGCCAGCAGCTTGGATAATTTTACAGGGCGTCAAGAAGCTTTCTTT.

There are a few counts of this clone. The chain employs TRBV20-1 and TRBJ1-2, with 8 bases fitting TRBD1. V was clipped by 3 bases and J by 7 bases; unmatched bases: 4. Looked up from germline, CDR1 is DFQATT and CDR2 is SNEGSKA (reference sequence). The CDR3 length is 12 residues. The CDR3 coding sequence is TGCAGTGCTAGTGACAGGGGATCTGGCTACACCTTC. It codes for CSASDRGSGYTF.

This chain joins TRBV15 and TRBJ2-3; weak D call: TRBD2 (6 bases). The germline V gene has CDR1 LNHNV and CDR2 YYDKDF (reference sequence). CDR3 length: 16 residues. Trimming pared 0 bases from V and 2 bases from J, leaving 12 bases between. In DNA form, the CDR3 reads TGTGCCACCAGCAGAGATAGCCGGGACTTCACAGATACGCAGTATTTT. Amino acids: CATSRDSRDFTDTQYF.

V is TRBV5-4 and J is TRBJ2-7; 8 bases map to TRBD2. The junction had 7 bases not matched to a gene; V was cut back by 2 bases and J by 3 bases. From germline, CDR1 is SGHNT and CDR2 YYREEE (reference sequence). The CDR3 is 15 residues long. The CDR3 spells CASSFYGAGGYEQYF. The CDR3 DNA follows: TGTGCCAGCAGCTTCTATGGGGCGGGGGGCTACGAGCAGTACTTC.